These 4 T cell receptor beta chains originate from one sample sequenced in a study of spatial heterogeneity in lung cancer. Via MiXCR, TCRdb re-called the 5' RACE reads, giving one row per CDR3 protein. The table lists thousands of distinct CDR3 sequences, more than 6% of them singletons, with around 74% in the top ten. Regarding time point: sample taken at primary tumor resection. The study sequenced unsorted whole RNA from tumor, nontumor lung or frozen PBMC. The specimen was PBMCs, collected at surgery. These receptors were collected from a male donor with early-stage non-small cell lung cancer.

This clonotype was seen many times. Since it is a stray read in a library aimed at alpha chains, this beta chain has a size that is not meaningful. This sequence joins TRBV12-3 or TRBV12-4 and TRBJ1-1; 7 positions match TRBD1. The V gene end was trimmed by 4 bases and the J gene end by 5 bases; junction bases not matched to a gene: 7. This CDR3 is 14 amino acids long. The CDR3 DNA reads TGTGCCAGCAGTTCTAGGACAGGTCGTACTGAAGCTTTCTTT. Encoded protein: CASSSRTGRTEAFF.

This clonotype has ten or more counts. This beta chain slipped into a library made for alpha chains as a stray read, so its size is not meaningful. The chain has TRBV29-1 and TRBJ2-5; D gene uncertain. V was shortened by 3 bases and J by 5 bases, with 4 bases between the two germline ends. The CDR3 covers 10 residues. Germline V gene data show CDR1 as SQVTM and CDR2 as ANQGSEA. For the CDR3, the DNA is TGCAGCGTTGATAAGGAGACCCAGTACTTC. Translated, it gives CSVDKETQYF.

This clonotype was picked up many times. Being off target in a library aimed at alpha chains, this beta chain has a size of little meaning. The chain links TRBV20-1 to TRBJ1-4; D remains ambiguous. Germline values: CDR1 DFQATT, CDR2 SNEGSKA (reference sequence). The CDR3 loop spans 11 amino acids. V dropped 2 bases and J dropped 8 bases, with 6 bases sitting between them. This chain's CDR3 is CSARRGEKLFF. CDR3 nucleotides: TGCAGTGCTAGACGAGGGGAAAAACTGTTTTTT.

A note on this clonotype: This beta chain turned up in a library designed for alpha chains; as an off-target read, its abundance says little. The chain employs TRBV10-3 and TRBJ2-2; weak D call: TRBD1 (6 bases). Per the germline V gene, CDR1 is ENHRY and CDR2 is SYGVKD. This CDR3 contains 16 residues. Trimming pared 7 bases from V and 4 bases from J, leaving 19 bases between. CDR3 loop: CAITRTVPEGTGELFF. For the CDR3, the DNA is TGTGCCATCACCAGGACAGTCCCCGAGGGCACCGGGGAGCTGTTTTTT.